This T cell receptor (beta chain) emerged from a study of neurological immune-mediated disorders. Study-wide results and limits: Phylogenetic analysis grouped 18 of 34 multiple sclerosis patients' repertoires together, suggesting a possible repertoire signature. HTLV-1-associated myelopathy ranked highest for TCR clonal expansion and multiple sclerosis lowest, beneath healthy controls. As far as clinical or MRI features were concerned, none was associated with the multiple sclerosis repertoire cluster.

This clonotype showed up just a few times. Its antigen is as yet unknown. V dropped 0 bases and J dropped 0 bases, with 12 bases sitting between them. Germline CDR1 is MGHRA and CDR2 is YSYEKL. The CDR3 runs 16 residues. Template-switch 5'RACE cDNA synthesis added a 10-nucleotide unique molecular identifier. TCRdb independently ran MiXCR on the 5' RACE reads; one entry per CDR3 protein. The table has over 35,000 distinct CDR3 sequences, approximately 2.4% seen once. Sequencing was carried out using PBMCs. This clonotype was sampled from a man aged 30 to 39 with multiple sclerosis. This chain uses TRBV4-1 with TRBJ2-7; a weak D match, TRBD1 (5 bases). CDR3 nucleotide sequence: TGCGCCAGCAGCCAAGATTCCGACAGATTCTCCTACGAGCAGTACTTC. Its translation: CASSQDSDRFSYEQYF.